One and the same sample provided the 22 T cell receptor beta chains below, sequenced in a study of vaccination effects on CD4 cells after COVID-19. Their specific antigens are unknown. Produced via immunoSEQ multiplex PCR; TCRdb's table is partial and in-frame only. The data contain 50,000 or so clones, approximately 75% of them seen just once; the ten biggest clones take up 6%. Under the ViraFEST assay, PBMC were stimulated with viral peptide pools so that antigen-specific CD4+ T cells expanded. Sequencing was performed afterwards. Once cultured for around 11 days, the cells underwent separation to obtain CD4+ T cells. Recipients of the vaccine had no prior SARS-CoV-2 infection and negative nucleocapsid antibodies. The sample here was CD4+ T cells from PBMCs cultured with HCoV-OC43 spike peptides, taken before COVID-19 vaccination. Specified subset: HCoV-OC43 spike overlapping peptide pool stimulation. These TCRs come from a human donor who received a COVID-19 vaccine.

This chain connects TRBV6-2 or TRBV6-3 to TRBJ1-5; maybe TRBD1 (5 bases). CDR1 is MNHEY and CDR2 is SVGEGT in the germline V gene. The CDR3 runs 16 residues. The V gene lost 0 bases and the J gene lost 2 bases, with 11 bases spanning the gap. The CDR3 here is CASSYSATGGNQPQHF. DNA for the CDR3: TGTGCCAGCAGTTACTCCGCCACGGGGGGCAATCAGCCCCAGCATTTT.

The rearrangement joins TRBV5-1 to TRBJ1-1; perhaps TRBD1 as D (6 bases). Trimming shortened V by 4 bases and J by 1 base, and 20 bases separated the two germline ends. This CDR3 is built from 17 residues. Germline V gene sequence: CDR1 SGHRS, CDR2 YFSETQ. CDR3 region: CASSTQPQGSGNTEAFF. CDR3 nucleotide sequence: TGCGCCAGCAGCACACAACCTCAGGGGTCTGGGAACACTGAAGCTTTCTTT. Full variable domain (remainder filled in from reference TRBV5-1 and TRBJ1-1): KAGVTQTPRYLIKTRGQQVTLSCSPISGHRSVSWYQQTPGQGLQFLFEYFSETQRNKGNFPGRFSGRQFSNSRSEMNVSTLELGDSALYLCASSTQPQGSGNTEAFFGQGTRLTVV.

The CDR3 region is CASSQPFSANTDTQYF. CDR3 in DNA: TGTGCCAGCAGCCAACCATTTAGCGCGAACACAGATACGCAGTATTTT. The chain combines TRBV7-9 with TRBJ2-3; D might be TRBD2 (5 bases). The germline gives CDR1 SEHNR, CDR2 FQNEAQ (reference sequence). There are 16 residues in the CDR3. V was clipped by 5 bases and J by 2 bases, with 17 bases between them.

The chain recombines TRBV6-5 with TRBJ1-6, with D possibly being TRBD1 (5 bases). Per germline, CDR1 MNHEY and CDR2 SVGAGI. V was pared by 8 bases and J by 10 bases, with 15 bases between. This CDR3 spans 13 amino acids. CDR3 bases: TGTGCCAGCTCGAGGGACCAGGGATCACCCCTCCACTTT. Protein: CASSRDQGSPLHF.

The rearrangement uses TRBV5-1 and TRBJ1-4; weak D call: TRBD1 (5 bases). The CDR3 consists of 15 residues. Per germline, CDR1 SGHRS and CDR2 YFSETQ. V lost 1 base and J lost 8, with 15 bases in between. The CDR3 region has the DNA TGCGCCAGCAGCTTGACCGGGCCTCGACAGGAAAAACTGTTTTTT. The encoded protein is CASSLTGPRQEKLFF. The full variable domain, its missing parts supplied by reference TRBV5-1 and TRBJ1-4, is KAGVTQTPRYLIKTRGQQVTLSCSPISGHRSVSWYQQTPGQGLQFLFEYFSETQRNKGNFPGRFSGRQFSNSRSEMNVSTLELGDSALYLCASSLTGPRQEKLFFGSGTQLSVL.

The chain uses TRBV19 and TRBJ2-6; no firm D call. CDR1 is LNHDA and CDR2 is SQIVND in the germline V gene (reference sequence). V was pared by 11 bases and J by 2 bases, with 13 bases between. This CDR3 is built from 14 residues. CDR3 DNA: TGTGCCGTAGAGACCTTCCCTGGGGCCAACGTCCTGACTTTC. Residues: CAVETFPGANVLTF.

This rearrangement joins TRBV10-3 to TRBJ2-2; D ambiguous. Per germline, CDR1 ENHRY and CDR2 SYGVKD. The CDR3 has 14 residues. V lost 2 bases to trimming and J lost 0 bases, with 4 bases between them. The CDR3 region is CAISEGSNTGELFF. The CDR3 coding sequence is TGTGCCATCAGTGAGGGATCGAACACCGGGGAGCTGTTTTTT.

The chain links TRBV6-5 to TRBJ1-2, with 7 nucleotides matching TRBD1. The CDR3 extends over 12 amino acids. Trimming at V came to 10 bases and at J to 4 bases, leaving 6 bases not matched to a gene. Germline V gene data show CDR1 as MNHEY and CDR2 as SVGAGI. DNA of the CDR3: TGTGCCACCCAGACAGGGACCTATGGCTACACCTTC. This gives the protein CATQTGTYGYTF.

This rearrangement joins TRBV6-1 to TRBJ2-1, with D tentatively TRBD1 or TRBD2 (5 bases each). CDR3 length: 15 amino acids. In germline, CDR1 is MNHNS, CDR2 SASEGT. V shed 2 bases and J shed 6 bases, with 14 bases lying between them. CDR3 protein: CASSESGGIGNEQFF. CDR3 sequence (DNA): TGTGCCAGCAGTGAAAGTGGGGGAATAGGCAATGAGCAGTTCTTC.

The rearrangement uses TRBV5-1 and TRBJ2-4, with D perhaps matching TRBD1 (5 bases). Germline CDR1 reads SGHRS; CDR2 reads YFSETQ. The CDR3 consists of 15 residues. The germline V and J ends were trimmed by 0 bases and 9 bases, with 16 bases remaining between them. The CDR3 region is CASSLGGTGPSIQYF. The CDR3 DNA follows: TGCGCCAGCAGCTTGGGGGGCACTGGGCCCAGCATTCAGTACTTC.

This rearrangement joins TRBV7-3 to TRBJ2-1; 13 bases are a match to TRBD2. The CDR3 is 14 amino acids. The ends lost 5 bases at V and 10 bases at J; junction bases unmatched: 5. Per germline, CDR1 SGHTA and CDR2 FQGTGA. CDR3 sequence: CASSPRTSGGEQFF. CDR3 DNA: TGTGCCAGCAGCCCGCGGACTAGCGGGGGAGAGCAGTTCTTC.

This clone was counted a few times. Here the CDR3 reads CASSLYRGDRYGYTF. CDR3 nucleotides: TGTGCCAGCAGTTTGTACAGGGGGGACCGCTATGGCTACACCTTC. The chain carries TRBV6-5 and TRBJ1-2, with 8 bases aligning to TRBD1. The ends lost 4 bases at V and 4 bases at J; junction bases unmatched: 8. The germline V gene has CDR1 MNHEY and CDR2 SVGAGI. CDR3 length: 15 residues.

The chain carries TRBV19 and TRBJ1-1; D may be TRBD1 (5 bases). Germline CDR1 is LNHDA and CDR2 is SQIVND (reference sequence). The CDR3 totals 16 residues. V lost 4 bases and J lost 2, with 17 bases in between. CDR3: CASSTHGRERNTEAFF. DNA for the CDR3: TGTGCCAGTAGTACCCATGGCAGGGAGAGAAACACTGAAGCTTTCTTT.

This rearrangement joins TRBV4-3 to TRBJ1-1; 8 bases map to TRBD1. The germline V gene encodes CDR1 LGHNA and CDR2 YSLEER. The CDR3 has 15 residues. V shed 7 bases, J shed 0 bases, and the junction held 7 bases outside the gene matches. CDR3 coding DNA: TGCGCCAGCACCTCGGACAGGGCCATGAACACTGAAGCTTTCTTT. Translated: CASTSDRAMNTEAFF.

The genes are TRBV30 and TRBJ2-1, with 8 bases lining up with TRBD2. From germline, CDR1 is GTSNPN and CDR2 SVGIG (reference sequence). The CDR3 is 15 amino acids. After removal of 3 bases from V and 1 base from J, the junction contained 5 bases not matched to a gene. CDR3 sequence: CAWRRGVGSYNEQFF. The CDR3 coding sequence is TGTGCCTGGAGGCGGGGGGTTGGGTCCTACAATGAGCAGTTCTTC.

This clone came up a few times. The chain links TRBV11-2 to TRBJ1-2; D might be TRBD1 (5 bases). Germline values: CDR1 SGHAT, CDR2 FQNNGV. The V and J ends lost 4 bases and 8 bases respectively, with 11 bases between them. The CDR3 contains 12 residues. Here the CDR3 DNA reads TGTGCCAGCAGCTACCAGGGTGACGGCTACACCTTC. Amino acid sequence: CASSYQGDGYTF.

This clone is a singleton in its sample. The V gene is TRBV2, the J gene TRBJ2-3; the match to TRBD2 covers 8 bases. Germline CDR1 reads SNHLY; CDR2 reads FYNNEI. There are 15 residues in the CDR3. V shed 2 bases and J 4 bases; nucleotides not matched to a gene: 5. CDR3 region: CASSERGGQADTQYF. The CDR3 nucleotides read TGTGCCAGCAGTGAACGGGGGGGCCAGGCAGATACGCAGTATTTT.

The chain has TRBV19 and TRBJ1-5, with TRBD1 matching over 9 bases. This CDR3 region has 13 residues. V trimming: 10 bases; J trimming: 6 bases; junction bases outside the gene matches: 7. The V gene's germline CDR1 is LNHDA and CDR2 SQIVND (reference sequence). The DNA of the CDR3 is TGTGCCACTAAAGACAGGGGGAGTCAGCCCCAGCATTTT. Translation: CATKDRGSQPQHF.

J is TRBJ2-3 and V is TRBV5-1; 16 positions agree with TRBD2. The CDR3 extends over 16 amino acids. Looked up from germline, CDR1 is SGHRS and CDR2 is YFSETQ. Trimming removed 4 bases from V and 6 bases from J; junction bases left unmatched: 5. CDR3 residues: CASSAGLAGGEDTQYF. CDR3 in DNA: TGCGCCAGCAGCGCGGGACTAGCGGGGGGGGAGGATACGCAGTATTTT.

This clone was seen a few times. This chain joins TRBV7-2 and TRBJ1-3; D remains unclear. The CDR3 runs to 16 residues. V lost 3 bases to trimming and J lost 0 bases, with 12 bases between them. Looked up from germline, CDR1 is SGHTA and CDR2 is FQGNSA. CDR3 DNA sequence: TGTGCCAGCAGCTTGATCAGGCTTACCTCTGGAAACACCATATATTTT. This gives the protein CASSLIRLTSGNTIYF.

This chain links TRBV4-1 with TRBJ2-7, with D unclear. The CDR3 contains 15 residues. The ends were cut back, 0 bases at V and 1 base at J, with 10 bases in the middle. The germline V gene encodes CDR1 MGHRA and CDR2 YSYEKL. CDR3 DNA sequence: TGCGCCAGCAGCCAAGAGATGACCGGATCCTACGAGCAGTACGTC. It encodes CASSQEMTGSYEQYV.

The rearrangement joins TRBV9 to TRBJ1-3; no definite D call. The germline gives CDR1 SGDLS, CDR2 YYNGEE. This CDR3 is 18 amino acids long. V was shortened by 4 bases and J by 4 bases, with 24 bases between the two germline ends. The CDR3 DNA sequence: TGTGCCAGCAGCACCCGTCGTGGAGGGATAGCGCCGGGAAACACCATATATTTT. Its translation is CASSTRRGGIAPGNTIYF.